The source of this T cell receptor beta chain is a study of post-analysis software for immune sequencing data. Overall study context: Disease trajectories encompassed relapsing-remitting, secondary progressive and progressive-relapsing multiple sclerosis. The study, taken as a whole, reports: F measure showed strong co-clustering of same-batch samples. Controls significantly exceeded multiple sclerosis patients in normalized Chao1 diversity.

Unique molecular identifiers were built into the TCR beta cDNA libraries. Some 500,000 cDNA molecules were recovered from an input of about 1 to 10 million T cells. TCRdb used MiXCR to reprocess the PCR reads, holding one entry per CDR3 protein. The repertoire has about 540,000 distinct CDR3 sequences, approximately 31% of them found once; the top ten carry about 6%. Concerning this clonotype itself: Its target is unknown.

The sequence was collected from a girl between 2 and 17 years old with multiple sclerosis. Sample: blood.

The CDR3 nucleotides are TGTGCCAGCAGTTTTAAGGGTCTGGGCACAGATACGCAGTATTTT. Amino acids: CASSFKGLGTDTQYF. V is TRBV28 and J is TRBJ2-3; D not resolved. The CDR3 is 15 amino acids. V was cut by 3 bases and J by 1 base, with 11 bases left in between. The germline CDR1 and CDR2 sequences are MDHEN and SYDVKM.